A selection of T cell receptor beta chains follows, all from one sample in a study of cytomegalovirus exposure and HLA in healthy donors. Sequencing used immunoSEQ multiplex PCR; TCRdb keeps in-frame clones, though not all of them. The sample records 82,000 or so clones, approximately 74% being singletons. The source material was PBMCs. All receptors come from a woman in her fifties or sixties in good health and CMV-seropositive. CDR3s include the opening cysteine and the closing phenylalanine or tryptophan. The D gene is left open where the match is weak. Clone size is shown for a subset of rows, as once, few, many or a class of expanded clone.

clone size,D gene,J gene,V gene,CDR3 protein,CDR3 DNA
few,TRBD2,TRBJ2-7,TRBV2,CASSEGLAGGEQYF,TGTGCCAGCAGTGAAGGGCTAGCGGGAGGCGAGCAGTACTTC
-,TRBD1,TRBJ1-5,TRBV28,CASSLVTGNNQPQHF,TGTGCCAGCAGTTTGGTGACAGGGAACAATCAGCCCCAGCATTTT
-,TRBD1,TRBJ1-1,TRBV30,CAGGTELVAFF,TGTGCCGGTGGGACAGAATTGGTAGCTTTCTTT
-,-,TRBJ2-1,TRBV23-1,CASSDNYNEQFF,TGCGCCAGCAGTGACAACTACAATGAGCAGTTCTTC
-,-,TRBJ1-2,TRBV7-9,CASSLARADGYTF,TGTGCCAGCAGCTTAGCGCGGGCAGACGGCTACACCTTC
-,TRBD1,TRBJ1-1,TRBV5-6,CASSVGRGRNRDTEAFF,TGTGCCAGCAGCGTTGGTAGGGGGCGTAATCGCGACACTGAAGCTTTCTTT
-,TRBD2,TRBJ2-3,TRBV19,CASSVDSGSGTDTQYF,TGTGCCAGTAGTGTCGATAGCGGGAGTGGGACAGATACGCAGTATTTT
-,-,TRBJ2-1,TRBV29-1,CSVETSSYNEQFF,TGCAGCGTTGAGACTAGCTCCTACAATGAGCAGTTCTTC
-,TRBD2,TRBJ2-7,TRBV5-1,CASSLGLAASSYEQYF,TGCGCCAGCAGCTTGGGACTAGCGGCCTCCTCCTACGAGCAGTACTTC
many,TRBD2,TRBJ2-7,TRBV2,CASSGASGSYEQYF,TGTGCCAGCAGTGGTGCTAGCGGGAGCTACGAGCAGTACTTC
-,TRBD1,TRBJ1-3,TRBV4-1,CASSQNDRAGNTIYF,TGCGCCAGCAGCCAGAATGACAGGGCTGGAAACACCATATATTTT
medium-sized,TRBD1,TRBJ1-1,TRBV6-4,CASSEGTGGTEAFF,TGTGCCAGCAGTGAAGGGACAGGGGGCACTGAAGCTTTCTTT
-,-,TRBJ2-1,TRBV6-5,CASRGLGSTYNEQFF,TGTGCCAGCAGGGGCCTGGGTTCAACCTACAATGAGCAGTTCTTC
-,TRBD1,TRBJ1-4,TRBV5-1,CASSLGQGGNEKLFF,TGCGCCAGCAGCCTAGGACAGGGGGGGAATGAAAAACTGTTTTTT
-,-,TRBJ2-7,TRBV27,CASSLERRPYEQYF,TGTGCCAGCAGTTTAGAACGGAGGCCCTACGAGCAGTACTTC
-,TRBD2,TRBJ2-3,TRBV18,CASSESGRSDTQYF,TGTGCCAGCTCAGAAAGCGGGAGAAGCGATACGCAGTATTTT
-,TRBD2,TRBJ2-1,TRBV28,CASSAPGLAEYNEQFF,TGTGCCAGCAGTGCCCCGGGACTAGCGGAATACAATGAGCAGTTCTTC
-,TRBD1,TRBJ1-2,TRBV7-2,CASSSHRGAYGYTF,TGTGCCAGCAGCTCTCACAGGGGGGCCTATGGCTACACCTTC
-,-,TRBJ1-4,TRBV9,CASSGSLNEKLFF,TGTGCCAGCAGCGGGAGCCTAAATGAAAAACTGTTTTTT
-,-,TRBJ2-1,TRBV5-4,CASSLVGGPNNEQFF,TGTGCCAGCAGCTTGGTGGGGGGGCCTAACAATGAGCAGTTCTTC
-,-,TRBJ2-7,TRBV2,CASRRGEDYEQYF,TGTGCCAGCAGACGAGGTGAGGACTACGAGCAGTACTTC
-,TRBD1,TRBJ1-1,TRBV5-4,CASSFRQGSSEAFF,TGTGCCAGCAGCTTTCGACAGGGGAGTTCTGAAGCTTTCTTT
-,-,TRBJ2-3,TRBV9,CASSVGSSLSTDTQYF,TGTGCCAGCAGCGTAGGTTCTAGCTTGAGCACAGATACGCAGTATTTT
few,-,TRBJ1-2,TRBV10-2,CASRRDDYGYTF,TGCGCCAGCAGACGGGATGACTATGGCTACACCTTC
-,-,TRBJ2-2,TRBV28,CASSLGVRELFF,TGTGCCAGCAGTTTAGGAGTCCGGGAGCTGTTTTTT
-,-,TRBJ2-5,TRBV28,CASSLAGGIGREETQYF,TGTGCCAGCAGTTTAGCCGGAGGCATAGGGCGAGAAGAGACCCAGTACTTC
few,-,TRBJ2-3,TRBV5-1,CASSLDQVVVDTQYF,TGCGCCAGCAGCTTGGACCAGGTAGTAGTTGATACGCAGTATTTT
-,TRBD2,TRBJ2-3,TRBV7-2,CASSLEGLAGVLYTQYF,TGTGCCAGCAGCTTAGAGGGACTAGCGGGAGTTCTGTATACGCAGTATTTT
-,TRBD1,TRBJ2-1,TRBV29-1,CSVEDLGGRINEQFF,TGCAGCGTTGAAGATCTAGGGGGCAGAATAAATGAGCAGTTCTTC
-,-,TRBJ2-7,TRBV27,CASSLSGWQGVEYF,TGTGCCAGCAGTTTATCAGGTTGGCAGGGCGTAGAGTACTTC